This TCR beta chain originates from a study of graft-versus-host responses after intestinal transplantation. Study summary: Recipients had multivisceral, liver-intestinal, or isolated intestinal transplants. Among the recipients, all got anti-thymocyte globulin induction and then tacrolimus and steroids for approximately 3 years.

After removal of 0 bases from V and 2 bases from J, the junction contained 4 bases not matched to a gene. Germline V CDR1 and CDR2: SEHNR, FQNEAQ (reference sequence). CDR3 length equals 16 residues. Here immunoSEQ multiplex PCR was the method, and the copy in TCRdb shows in-frame clones only, minus some. The repertoire has some 31,000 clones, about 92% of them found once; the top ten carry approximately 0.77%. This clonotype originated in a human patient who received an intestinal transplant, so some T cells may come from the graft donor. This specimen was PBMCs, taken 66 days after intestinal transplant. The genes are TRBV7-9 and TRBJ1-3; 7 nucleotides agree with TRBD1. Here the CDR3 DNA reads TGTGCCAGCAGCTTAGCTGGGGGGACAGCTGGAAACACCATATATTTT. This encodes CASSLAGGTAGNTIYF.